Reported below is one T cell receptor beta chain. The antigen is unknown. The CDR3 is made up of 12 amino acids. Trimming took off 4 bases at V and 5 bases at J, with 9 bases between the two ends. CDR1 and CDR2 (germline): SGHRS, YFSETQ. PCR was performed using 60 Vbeta and 13 Jbeta primers. Assay used: immunoSEQ multiplex PCR; TCRdb lists only in-frame clones, some missing. This table holds over 150,000 clones, around 80% found once. These data come from a study of cytomegalovirus exposure and HLA in healthy donors. Points from the study as a whole: The analysis excluded some indistinguishable V segments, including TRBV6-2 and TRBV6-3. A previous analysis found most TCR beta V segments productive roughly 87% or roughly 30% of the time.

The chain has TRBV5-1 and TRBJ2-5; TRBD2 might be the D (6 bases). The source is a boy aged 2-15 years in good health and CMV-seronegative. Sequencing used PBMCs. The CDR3 loop is CASSRGRETQYF. CDR3 nucleotide sequence: TGCGCCAGCAGCCGGGGGAGGGAGACCCAGTACTTC.